This T cell receptor (beta chain) was recovered during a study of CD8+CD57+ T cells in acquired aplastic anemia. Study-level results: The number of CD8+ CDR3 sequences shared by patients and controls was fewer than 35.

Both TCR beta VDJ combination and CDR3 sequence profiling were carried out. Genomic DNA was the template for this profiling. TCRdb reprocessed the reads via MiXCR and lists one record per CDR3 protein. This table has about 180,000 distinct CDR3 sequences, approximately 45% appearing once. On this clonotype: What it binds is not known. Germline and junction disagree at one end, which may indicate a read error.

The source of this sequence is a human donor in good health. Sequencing input: sorted CD4+, CD8+, or CD8+CD57+ T cells (not recorded which) from PBMCs.

In nucleotides, the CDR3 is TGTGCCTGCAGACCCGGGACAAAGACCTACGAGCAGTACTTC. Translation: CACRPGTKTYEQYF. The rearrangement uses TRBV6-1 and TRBJ2-7; maybe TRBD1 (6 bases). The CDR3 runs 14 residues. CDR1 is MNHNS and CDR2 is SASEGT in the germline V gene.